This entry features one T cell receptor (beta chain) sequence. Its antigen is not identified. This record comes from a study of high-grade serous ovarian cancer treatment subgroups. Study-level findings and limits: TCR relatedness rose with neoantigen level and trended with mutation load.

There are 17 residues in the CDR3. In germline, CDR1 is SGHNT, CDR2 YYREEE (reference sequence). V was cut by 0 bases and J by 0 bases, with 14 bases left in between. The tumor samples were collected prior to definitive surgery or chemotherapy. Profiled with immunoSEQ multiplex PCR; TCRdb holds only in-frame clones, not every one. Seen here are about 8,600 clones, 55% to 75% observed once, and the top ten hold 10%. This TCR was sampled from a human donor with high-grade serous ovarian cancer. The sequenced sample was tumor tissue. V is TRBV5-4 and J is TRBJ2-3; D not certain. The CDR3 spells CASSLGSPASSTDTQYF. The DNA of the CDR3 is TGTGCCAGCAGCTTGGGAAGCCCCGCCTCTAGCACAGATACGCAGTATTTT. The full variable domain, completed using reference TRBV5-4 and TRBJ2-3, is ETGVTQSPTHLIKTRGQQVTLRCSSQSGHNTVSWYQQALGQGPQFIFQYYREEENGRGNFPPRFSGLQFPNYSSELNVNALELDDSALYLCASSLGSPASSTDTQYFGPGTRLTVL.